This T cell receptor beta chain came from a study of CD4 and CD8 cells across lung adenocarcinoma regions (dated by TCRdb to between 2018 and 2020). Broadly, across the study: The study compared tumor centers with tumor margins to examine intratumor heterogeneity of the T cell receptor repertoire.

The germline V gene (reference sequence) specifies LGHDT as CDR1 and YNNKEL as CDR2. V lost 6 bases and J lost 5 bases, and the count of bases not matched to a germline gene is 4. CDR3 length: 15 amino acids, cysteine to phenylalanine. This entry keeps only the CDR3 DNA: 45 bases, framed from base 1. The method behind the library was PCR. The sequencing machine was a HiSeq X Ten. TCRdb's own reprocessing of the public reads used fastp at Q25 and MiXCR and kept productive beta chains. Each CDR3 protein gets just one entry, which takes the most common genes and DNA from the rows behind it. Recorded for this sample are approximately 9,000 distinct CDR3 sequences; roughly 49% of them occurred a single time. The ten largest clones capture 45% to 55% of the sample. The donors were patients who had localized lung adenocarcinoma, which is a subtype of non-small cell lung cancer. The margins of localized lung adenocarcinomas were where the samples came from. CD8+ T cells from tumor tissue were profiled separately from CD4+ T cells for TCR repertoire analysis.

The table lists this clonotype with a few counts. Its antigen remains unidentified. It has no much larger one-base neighbor in the sample; base qualities were not kept. Sample: CD8+ T cells from the margin of a lung tumor. The sample's cell subset or site label, in plain terms: tumor margin region. The TCR comes from a female donor with lung adenocarcinoma. The CD4 and CD8 labels of this study may be unreliable. The rearranged chain carries TRBV3-1 and TRBJ2-5; the junction holds 15 bases that match TRBD2. CDR3 loop: CASSFGTSGGETQYF. The nucleotide sequence reads TGTGCCAGCAGTTTCGGGACTAGCGGGGGGGAGACCCAGTACTTC.